The T cell receptor (beta chain) described here comes from a study of blood T cell repertoires in COVID-19. This table comes from immunoSEQ multiplex PCR, and its TCRdb copy is limited to in-frame clones, with some not included. Seen here are under 200,000 clones, about 89% observed once, and the top ten hold 2.5% to 4%. The CDR3 is made up of 15 amino acids. The V end lost 3 bases, the J end lost 3 bases, and 14 bases lay between the germline ends. The germline gives CDR1 MNHEY, CDR2 SMNVEV (reference sequence). The clonotype originates from a man aged 70 or older with acute or convalescent COVID-19. The chain links TRBV27 to TRBJ1-1; a possible D gene is TRBD1 (5 bases). The sample consisted of peripheral blood. The CDR3 spells CASSFLIGGDTEAFF. The CDR3 nucleotides are TGTGCCAGCAGTTTTTTAATTGGGGGGGACACTGAAGCTTTCTTT.